The rows below give T cell receptor beta chains drawn from one sample of a study of T-cell reconstitution after alpha-beta-depleted transplantation in children. TCRdb independently ran MiXCR on the PCR reads; one entry per CDR3 protein. The profile shows about 580,000 distinct CDR3 sequences, 23% of them singletons. The specimen was PBMCs, mostly from graft donor cells, collected 360 days after TCRalphabeta/CD19-depleted stem cell transplant. The receptors come from a boy under two years old who had a stem cell transplant for acute myeloid leukemia, so the T cells may come from the graft donor. Both conserved end residues are part of each CDR3. Fields, in order: clone size, D gene, J gene, V gene, CDR3 protein, CDR3 DNA. A D gene is named only where the DNA matches it firmly. Size values are once, few and many counts, or a class for expanded clones, and some rows have none.

NA | TRBD1 | TRBJ1-5 | TRBV20-1 | CSGGQGASQPQHF | TGCAGTGGAGGCCAGGGGGCAAGTCAGCCCCAGCATTTT
many | NA | TRBJ1-2 | TRBV7-9 | CASSLRTDYYGYTF | TGTGCCAGCAGCCTGCGGACAGACTACTATGGCTACACCTTC
few | NA | TRBJ2-3 | TRBV20-1 | CSARVPGRLRTDTQYF | TGCAGTGCTAGAGTACCGGGCCGCCTACGCACAGATACGCAGTATTTT
NA | NA | TRBJ2-5 | TRBV7-8 | CASRKKGGGIQETQYF | TGTGCCAGCAGAAAGAAGGGGGGTGGGATCCAAGAGACCCAGTACTTC
NA | TRBD1 | TRBJ2-1 | TRBV6-5 | CASRGTGGYNEQFF | TGTGCCAGCAGGGGGACAGGGGGCTACAATGAGCAGTTCTTC
NA | TRBD2 | TRBJ2-5 | TRBV5-1 | CASSESGGQETQYF | TGCGCCAGCAGTGAGAGCGGGGGCCAAGAGACCCAGTACTTC
NA | TRBD1 | TRBJ1-1 | TRBV15 | CATSRDRVPEAFF | TGTGCCACCAGCAGGGACAGGGTGCCTGAAGCTTTCTTT
many | NA | TRBJ2-7 | TRBV29-1 | CSVEAFTQGGSYEQYF | TGCAGCGTTGAAGCCTTCACTCAGGGTGGGTCCTACGAGCAGTACTTC
NA | NA | TRBJ1-2 | TRBV6-5 | CASSSTILLSHGYTF | TGTGCCAGCAGTTCCACTATTCTCCTATCTCATGGCTACACCTTC
NA | NA | TRBJ2-1 | TRBV29-1 | CSVDPSGDPGNNEQFF | TGCAGCGTTGATCCCTCGGGCGACCCCGGCAACAATGAGCAGTTCTTC
many | NA | TRBJ1-5 | TRBV12-3/TRBV12-4 | CASSPLEGGRGQPQHF | TGTGCCAGCAGCCCCCTTGAGGGGGGGAGGGGTCAGCCCCAGCATTTT
NA | NA | TRBJ2-6 | TRBV5-4 | CASSCCVRASGANVLTF | TGTGCCAGCAGCTGCTGTGTCAGGGCCTCTGGGGCCAACGTCCTGACTTTC
NA | TRBD1 | TRBJ1-6 | TRBV20-1 | CSAKTGSNSPLHF | TGCAGTGCTAAGACAGGGTCGAATTCACCCCTCCACTTT
many | TRBD1 | TRBJ2-3 | TRBV7-9 | CASSLWARGRTDTQYF | TGTGCCAGCAGCTTATGGGCCAGGGGGCGAACAGATACGCAGTATTTT
many | TRBD2 | TRBJ2-3 | TRBV7-2 | CASSLGGTSGTDTQYF | TGTGCCAGCAGCTTAGGGGGGACTAGCGGCACAGATACGCAGTATTTT
NA | NA | TRBJ2-5 | TRBV20-1 | CSARVIGISRAQETQYF | TGCAGTGCTAGGGTTATAGGTATTTCTCGGGCGCAAGAGACCCAGTACTTC